The next 5 T cell receptor beta chains were all read from a single sample in a study of cytotoxic CD8 clonotypes in ibrutinib-treated CLL. The repertoire was sequenced with immunoSEQ multiplex PCR; TCRdb's copy has only in-frame clones and lacks some. Here the sample spans over 6,500 clones, around 70% being singletons. The sequences come from PBMCs, collected before ibrutinib treatment. These TCRs come from a human donor with chronic lymphocytic leukemia.

CDR3 in amino acids: CASSFVLWAGGQRPTDTQYF. The CDR3, as DNA: TGCGCCAGCAGCTTTGTCCTTTGGGCGGGGGGACAGCGACCCACAGATACGCAGTATTTT. This chain uses TRBV5-1 with TRBJ2-3, with D perhaps matching TRBD2 (8 bases). This CDR3 comprises 20 residues. CDR1 is SGHRS and CDR2 is YFSETQ in the germline V gene. The V and J ends lost 2 bases and 2 bases respectively, with 27 bases between them.

The V gene is TRBV18, the J gene TRBJ2-1; possible D gene TRBD2, 5 bases. V lost 6 bases to trimming and J lost 0 bases, with 9 bases between them. The CDR3 runs 14 residues. Germline-derived CDR1 and CDR2 are KGHSH and LQKENI. DNA for the CDR3: TGTGCCAGCTCCCCTCGGGGCTCCTACAATGAGCAGTTCTTC. Translation gives CASSPRGSYNEQFF.

The genes are TRBV5-1 and TRBJ1-3, with D possibly being TRBD1 (6 bases). Germline V gene lookup returns CDR1 SGHRS and CDR2 YFSETQ. The CDR3 runs 13 residues. The V and J ends lost 4 bases and 4 bases respectively, with 9 bases between them. Here the CDR3 reads CASSTGQGNTIYF. CDR3 DNA: TGCGCCAGCAGCACCGGACAGGGAAACACCATATATTTT. Drawing the rest from reference TRBV5-1 and TRBJ1-3, the complete variable domain is KAGVTQTPRYLIKTRGQQVTLSCSPISGHRSVSWYQQTPGQGLQFLFEYFSETQRNKGNFPGRFSGRQFSNSRSEMNVSTLELGDSALYLCASSTGQGNTIYFGEGSWLTVV.

The rearrangement joins TRBV5-1 to TRBJ2-3; 7 bases map to TRBD1. Trimming cost V 2 bases and J 10 bases; bases outside gene matches: 10. This CDR3 has 14 residues. Looked up from germline, CDR1 is SGHRS and CDR2 is YFSETQ. CDR3 in amino acids: CASSFGQEPPSQYF. The CDR3 DNA follows: TGCGCCAGCAGCTTTGGACAGGAGCCCCCATCGCAGTATTTT.

The rearrangement uses TRBV7-8 and TRBJ2-4; possibly TRBD1 or TRBD2 for D (6 bases each). Germline V CDR1 and CDR2: SGHVS, FQNEAQ. The CDR3 totals 16 residues. Trimming stripped 3 bases from V and 4 bases from J, with 16 bases between. The CDR3, as DNA: TGTGCCAGCAGCTTTTGGTTGGAGGGGGAAAAAAACATTCAGTACTTC. Its protein product is CASSFWLEGEKNIQYF.